Presented here are 28 T cell receptor beta chains from one specimen sequenced in a study of T cell responses to AZD1222 COVID-19 vaccine. Assay used: immunoSEQ multiplex PCR; TCRdb lists only in-frame clones, some missing. The sample carries 150,000 or so clones, roughly 87% recorded once. Sample: peripheral blood, taken on day 0 of AZD1222 vaccination. The source of these receptors is an adult in good health.

The table lists this clone with a few counts. This chain uses TRBV11-2 with TRBJ2-5; D is unresolved. Germline CDR1 reads SGHAT; CDR2 reads FQNNGV. The CDR3 is made up of 13 amino acids. V shed 2 bases and J shed 6 bases, with 10 bases lying between them. The CDR3 bases are TGTGCCAGCAGCTTATCACCGGAGCAGACCCAGTACTTC. Its translation: CASSLSPEQTQYF.

This clone was observed once. The chain recombines TRBV5-1 with TRBJ1-1; D is uncertain. This CDR3 is 15 amino acids long. V lost 2 bases and J lost 0, with 11 bases in between. Looked up from germline, CDR1 is SGHRS and CDR2 is YFSETQ. This chain's CDR3 is CASSFAGIMNTEAFF. CDR3 bases: TGCGCCAGCAGCTTCGCGGGGATCATGAACACTGAAGCTTTCTTT.

The chain employs TRBV27 and TRBJ2-7; 9 bases align to TRBD2. Germline CDR1 and CDR2: MNHEY and SMNVEV (reference sequence). J gave up 3 bases and V 5 bases, and 11 bases lay outside the gene matches. The CDR3 is 16 residues long. The CDR3 spells CASSPLRTSVDYEQYF. The CDR3 DNA reads as TGTGCCAGCAGTCCCCTCAGGACTAGCGTTGACTACGAGCAGTACTTC.

The V and J genes are TRBV3-1 (or the pseudogene TRBV3-2) and TRBJ1-1, with a weak D call TRBD1 (6 bases). The CDR3 has 14 residues. V lost 6 bases to trimming and J lost 4 bases, with 15 bases between them. In germline, CDR1 is LGHDT, CDR2 YNNKEL (reference sequence). The CDR3, as DNA: TGTGCCAGCAGTCAAACAGGGCGTGTCACTGAAGCTTTCTTT. Translated: CASSQTGRVTEAFF.

This clone has only one observation. The rearrangement joins TRBV19 to TRBJ2-7; no clear D. The CDR3 is 13 residues long. CDR1 LNHDA and CDR2 SQIVND come from the germline V gene (reference sequence). The V and J ends lost 2 bases and 5 bases respectively, with 10 bases between them. The CDR3 here is CASSIKAEDEQYF. The CDR3 bases are TGTGCCAGTAGTATAAAAGCTGAGGACGAGCAGTACTTC.

On this clone: Distinct nucleotide sequences in the sample also encode this CDR3. The chain is built from TRBV7-2 and TRBJ2-5, with D possibly matching TRBD2 (5 bases). V lost 1 base to trimming and J lost 1 base, with 7 bases between them. Per the germline V gene, CDR1 is SGHTA and CDR2 is FQGNSA. This CDR3 is built from 14 residues. CDR3 region: CASSLGGFQETQYF. In nucleotides, the CDR3 is TGTGCCAGCAGCTTAGGCGGGTTCCAAGAGACCCAGTACTTC.

About this clone itself: This specimen includes other DNA sequences encoding the same CDR3. The genes are TRBV19 and TRBJ1-2, with 7 bases matching TRBD1. CDR3 length: 11 amino acids. Germline values: CDR1 LNHDA, CDR2 SQIVND (reference sequence). With V trimmed by 4 bases and J by 8 bases, 1 base remained unmatched. CDR3 residues: CASSNRGGYTF. The CDR3 nucleotides read TGTGCCAGTAGTAACAGGGGAGGCTACACCTTC.

The chain uses TRBV7-9 and TRBJ1-3; no reliable D call. Germline CDR1 reads SEHNR; CDR2 reads FQNEAQ (reference sequence). V lost 5 bases to trimming and J lost 3 bases, with 23 bases between them. The CDR3 runs 18 residues. The CDR3, as DNA: TGTGCCAGCAGCCCAGGCGTTTCAGAGTTAGCTTATGGAAACACCATATATTTT. This gives the protein CASSPGVSELAYGNTIYF.

This chain links TRBV24-1 with TRBJ1-1; D is possibly TRBD1 (5 bases). The CDR3 length is 13 residues. V dropped 4 bases and J dropped 8 bases, with 13 bases sitting between them. Per germline, CDR1 KGHDR and CDR2 SFDVKD. The CDR3 nucleotides read TGTGCCACCAGTGACCAGACAGTTACCGAAGCTTTCTTT. Amino acid sequence: CATSDQTVTEAFF.

V gene TRBV19 combines with J gene TRBJ2-3; D is possibly TRBD2 (6 bases). Trimming shortened V by 4 bases and J by 1 base, and 9 bases separated the two germline ends. The CDR3 is made up of 14 amino acids. The V gene's germline CDR1 is LNHDA and CDR2 SQIVND (reference sequence). The CDR3 loop reads CASSRERGTDTQYF. CDR3 in DNA: TGTGCCAGTAGTAGGGAGCGGGGCACAGATACGCAGTATTTT.

This clone was seen a few times. V usage is TRBV4-2 and J usage is TRBJ1-2; no clear D gene. The CDR3 contains 17 residues. Germline CDR1 LGHNA, CDR2 YNFKEQ. Trimming took off 0 bases at V and 0 bases at J, with 14 bases between the two ends. This chain's CDR3 is CASSQDLPSSTNYGYTF. Here the CDR3 DNA reads TGTGCCAGCAGCCAAGATCTGCCCAGCAGTACTAACTATGGCTACACCTTC.

The rearrangement uses TRBV4-1 and TRBJ2-1; 8 bases agree with TRBD2. CDR3 length equals 19 residues. Looked up from germline, CDR1 is MGHRA and CDR2 is YSYEKL. V was pared by 0 bases and J by 1 base, with 11 bases of the junction left unmatched. This CDR3 is CASSQDPGRGPQSYNEQFF. CDR3 coding DNA: TGCGCCAGCAGCCAAGATCCCGGGAGGGGCCCCCAGTCCTACAATGAGCAGTTCTTC.

J is TRBJ2-7 and V is TRBV28; D perhaps matches TRBD1 (6 bases). The CDR3 is 15 amino acids. Trimming shortened V by 1 base and J by 2 bases, and 12 bases separated the two germline ends. CDR1 is MDHEN, CDR2 SYDVKM, per germline. The CDR3 is CASSLFGGPTYEQYF. As DNA, the CDR3 is TGTGCCAGCAGTTTATTTGGGGGCCCGACCTACGAGCAGTACTTC.

This clone was seen once. The V call is TRBV7-2, the J call TRBJ2-7, with TRBD2 matching over 11 bases. The germline CDR1 and CDR2 sequences are SGHTA and FQGNSA. The length of the CDR3 is 16 residues. The trim removed 0 bases at V and 2 bases at J, leaving 3 bases unmatched. The CDR3: CASSLAGTSGTYEQYF. CDR3 DNA sequence: TGTGCCAGCAGCTTAGCCGGGACTAGCGGCACCTACGAGCAGTACTTC.

The chain employs TRBV27 and TRBJ1-3, with a weak D call TRBD1 (5 bases). Germline values: CDR1 MNHEY, CDR2 SMNVEV (reference sequence). The CDR3 is made up of 15 amino acids. Trimming left V 6 bases short and J 2 bases short, with 14 bases between. The CDR3 here is CASRPSGTAGNTIYF. CDR3 DNA sequence: TGTGCCAGCAGACCCTCCGGGACGGCTGGAAACACCATATATTTT.

The genes are TRBV4-3 and TRBJ1-2; D is undetermined. CDR3 length equals 15 residues. Trimming pared 0 bases from V and 8 bases from J, leaving 16 bases between. Germline CDR1 and CDR2: LGHNA and YSLEER. This chain's CDR3 is CASSQDWGKGVGYTF. The CDR3 DNA reads as TGCGCCAGCAGCCAAGATTGGGGAAAGGGAGTCGGCTACACCTTC.

This clone was seen once. The V call is TRBV28, the J call TRBJ2-6; possibly TRBD1 for D (6 bases). This CDR3 has 17 amino acids. V was cut by 5 bases and J by 0 bases, with 14 bases left in between. CDR1 is MDHEN and CDR2 is SYDVKM in the germline V gene. CDR3 sequence (DNA): TGTGCCAGCAGTACCTCAGGGGACCCCTCTGGGGCCAACGTCCTGACTTTC. Translating gives CASSTSGDPSGANVLTF.

The count of this clone is one. The gene calls are TRBV2 and TRBJ2-7; 9 bases fit TRBD2. CDR1 and CDR2 (germline): SNHLY, FYNNEI. The V segment lost 7 bases and the J segment 5 bases; nucleotides outside the gene matches: 6. The CDR3 consists of 13 residues. The CDR3 is CASKSAGGNEQYF. The DNA of the CDR3 is TGTGCCAGCAAGTCGGCGGGAGGGAACGAGCAGTACTTC.

V and J are TRBV3-1 (or the pseudogene TRBV3-2) and TRBJ2-3; D gene ambiguous. This CDR3 contains 16 residues. V gave up 4 bases and J gave up 3 bases, with 17 bases separating them. The germline V gene has CDR1 LGHDT and CDR2 YNNKEL (reference sequence). CDR3 residues: CASSRPSISKTDTQYF. CDR3 DNA sequence: TGTGCCAGCAGCCGTCCAAGCATCAGCAAGACAGATACGCAGTATTTT.

The V gene is TRBV12-5, the J gene TRBJ1-3; no firm D call. V lost 4 bases and J lost 0, with 13 bases in between. The CDR3 length is 16 residues. The germline V gene has CDR1 LGHNT and CDR2 FRNRAP. The CDR3 DNA sequence: TGTGCTAGTGGTTGGAAGAGTGACTTCTCTGGAAACACCATATATTTT. Its protein is CASGWKSDFSGNTIYF.

The gene calls are TRBV5-1 and TRBJ2-6; 9 bases fit TRBD1. J was trimmed by 3 bases and V by 0 bases; bases with no gene match: 7. The CDR3 consists of 18 residues. Germline assignment: CDR1 SGHRS and CDR2 YFSETQ. This CDR3 is CASSLVPTGGDGANVLTF. Written as DNA, the CDR3 is TGCGCCAGCAGCTTGGTCCCAACAGGGGGCGATGGGGCCAACGTCCTGACTTTC.

The chain carries TRBV28 and TRBJ1-5, with D perhaps TRBD1 (6 bases). V was trimmed by 6 bases and J by 7 bases, leaving 16 bases between them. CDR1 is MDHEN, CDR2 SYDVKM, per germline. The CDR3 totals 14 residues. The CDR3 spells CASRATGSLQPQHF. The CDR3 nucleotides read TGTGCCAGCAGGGCAACAGGGTCTTTACAGCCCCAGCATTTT.

The rearrangement uses TRBV5-8 and TRBJ2-5; 10 nucleotides line up with TRBD2. Germline trimming cut 4 bases from V and 1 base from J; bases unmatched to any gene: 4. This CDR3 region has 15 residues. CDR1 is SGHTS, CDR2 YDEGEE, per germline. This CDR3 is CASSPSGRAQETQYF. Written as DNA, the CDR3 is TGTGCCAGCAGCCCTAGCGGGAGAGCCCAAGAGACCCAGTACTTC.

CDR3: CASSYPLTGGSGNTIYF. The CDR3 region has the DNA TGCGCCAGCAGCTACCCCTTGACAGGGGGCTCTGGAAACACCATATATTTT. V gene TRBV5-1 combines with J gene TRBJ1-3; TRBD1 agrees at 9 bases. Per the germline V gene, CDR1 is SGHRS and CDR2 is YFSETQ. This CDR3 contains 17 residues. Trimming cost V 3 bases and J 0 bases; bases outside gene matches: 7. Combining the CDR3 with reference TRBV5-1 and TRBJ1-3 gives the whole variable domain KAGVTQTPRYLIKTRGQQVTLSCSPISGHRSVSWYQQTPGQGLQFLFEYFSETQRNKGNFPGRFSGRQFSNSRSEMNVSTLELGDSALYLCASSYPLTGGSGNTIYFGEGSWLTVV.

V gene TRBV7-9 combines with J gene TRBJ1-5, with D uncertain. Germline V gene data show CDR1 as SEHNR and CDR2 as FQNEAQ (reference sequence). V was pared by 1 base and J by 7 bases, with 8 bases between. The CDR3 length is 13 residues. DNA of the CDR3: TGTGCCAGCAGCTTAGGGGGTACGCAGCCCCAGCATTTT. This encodes CASSLGGTQPQHF.

This clone came up once. J is TRBJ1-5 and V is TRBV19; TRBD1 aligns across 8 bases. The CDR3 covers 18 residues. V lost 0 bases and J lost 7; bases outside the gene matches: 14. Germline loops: CDR1 LNHDA, CDR2 SQIVND (reference sequence). CDR3 loop: CASSIESGGASLIQPQHF. CDR3 DNA: TGTGCCAGTAGTATAGAATCAGGGGGCGCGTCCCTCATCCAGCCCCAGCATTTT.

The gene calls are TRBV4-2 and TRBJ2-1, with D unresolved. This CDR3 contains 13 residues. V lost 3 bases to trimming and J lost 3 bases, with 6 bases between them. Germline CDR1 and CDR2: LGHNA and YNFKEQ. The CDR3 is CASSQDLYNEQFF. In nucleotides, the CDR3 is TGTGCCAGCAGCCAGGATCTCTACAATGAGCAGTTCTTC.

This sequence joins TRBV19 and TRBJ1-1; D not certain. The CDR3 spans 15 residues. Trimming cost V 1 base and J 7 bases, with 16 bases left between them. Germline values: CDR1 LNHDA, CDR2 SQIVND (reference sequence). The CDR3 nucleotides are TGTGCCAGTAGTATAGGGACGAGACCAGATAATGAAGCTTTCTTT. This codes for CASSIGTRPDNEAFF.